The clone carrying this T cell receptor beta chain was seen only once. Its antigen remains unidentified. The data were obtained in a study of blood T cells in healthy people across ages. Study outcomes and limitations: Unsorted PBMC material precluded a definitive naive versus antigen-experienced comparison. Expanded clonotype shifts may have been confounded, as the donors had an unknown CMV status.

The V end was cut by 4 bases, the J end by 3 bases, with 10 bases between. Germline CDR1 and CDR2: LGHDT and YNNKEL (reference sequence). The CDR3 runs to 13 residues. A J-beta primer mix and a sample-barcoded 5' primer were used in a second PCR of about 6 to 12 cycles. TCRdb processed the 5' RACE reads anew with MiXCR; each CDR3 protein has one entry. The repertoire holds about 580,000 distinct CDR3 sequences, with 40% to 55% as singletons. The genes are TRBV3-1 and TRBJ2-7; D is possibly TRBD1 (5 bases). The sequence came from an elderly man in good health. Sample: blood. The DNA of the CDR3 is TGTGCCAGCAGCCCGACAGATCTCTACGAGCAGTACTTC. It specifies CASSPTDLYEQYF.